Listed below are T cell receptor beta chains from one sample, sequenced in a study of OX40 agonist ivuxolimab in advanced cancers. Assay used: immunoSEQ multiplex PCR; TCRdb lists only in-frame clones, some missing. The table lists approximately 40,000 clones, around 84% of them singletons. Sample: CD4+ or CD8+ T cells sorted from blood, taken in a trial of the OX40 agonist ivuxolimab. These receptors were collected from an adult with an advanced solid tumor such as melanoma, head and neck, liver or kidney cancer. CDR3s include the opening cysteine and the closing phenylalanine or tryptophan. The D gene is left open where the match is weak. Some rows have no size entry. The others give once, few or many, or a class for an expanded clone.

TRBV19	TRBJ2-3	NA	NA	TGTGCCAGTAGGCGTAGTGCGAGAGATACGCAGTATTTT	CASRRSARDTQYF
TRBV7-9	TRBJ2-1	NA	TRBD2	TGTGCCAGCAGCTTGGGGCCTTTAGCGGGGGGGCCCAATGAGCAGTTCTTC	CASSLGPLAGGPNEQFF
TRBV7-9	TRBJ2-5	few	NA	TGTGCCAGCAGGTACCCAGGGGTACAAGAGGCCCAGTACTTC	CASRYPGVQEAQYF
TRBV25-1	TRBJ2-7	NA	TRBD1	TGTGCCAGCAGTGAGACAGGGATACAGTACTTC	CASSETGIQYF
TRBV25-1	TRBJ2-7	NA	TRBD1	TGTGCCAGCAGTGATTCGGGGTCGGGACAGGGCCCCTACGAGCAGTACTTC	CASSDSGSGQGPYEQYF
TRBV12-5	TRBJ2-5	NA	TRBD2	TGTGCTAGTGGTTTTGCAACTAGCGGGAGGTACCAAGAGACCCAGTACTTC	CASGFATSGRYQETQYF
TRBV6-1	TRBJ1-2	NA	NA	TGTGCCAGCAGTGCCCGCGGGGGCGCCTATGGCTACACCTTC	CASSARGGAYGYTF
TRBV4-3	TRBJ1-4	NA	NA	TGCGCCAGCAGCCAAAGGAAGGGGAATGGTGAAAAACTGTTTTTT	CASSQRKGNGEKLFF
TRBV5-8	TRBJ2-1	NA	TRBD2	TGTGCCAGCAGCTCCGGGACTAGCGGCTACAATGAGCAGTTCTTC	CASSSGTSGYNEQFF
TRBV4-3	TRBJ2-1	NA	TRBD2	TGCGCCAGCAGCCAAGATTCAGCGGGAGGCCGTCGGGAGCAGTTCTTC	CASSQDSAGGRREQFF
TRBV4-3	TRBJ2-1	NA	TRBD1	TGCGCCAGCAGCCAAGATAGGGGACAGGGTGTGAATGAGCAGTTCTTC	CASSQDRGQGVNEQFF
TRBV4-3	TRBJ2-1	NA	TRBD2	TGCGCCAGCAGCCAAGATAGCGGGAGAGGCAATGAGCAGTTCTTC	CASSQDSGRGNEQFF
TRBV28	TRBJ2-2	NA	TRBD1	TGTGCCAGCATATCTGGGGACAGGGGAAACACCGGGGAGCTGTTTTTT	CASISGDRGNTGELFF
TRBV19	TRBJ1-1	NA	TRBD1	TGTGCCAGTTGCAGGGGGCTCACTGAAGCTTTCTTT	CASCRGLTEAFF
TRBV13	TRBJ2-3	NA	TRBD2	TGTGCCAGCAGTACCTCGGGGGGGCGCAGAGATACGCAGTATTTT	CASSTSGGRRDTQYF
TRBV9	TRBJ2-7	NA	NA	TGTGCCAGCAGCGTAGAGGGACGGTCGCTCAGCGAGCAGTACTTC	CASSVEGRSLSEQYF
TRBV6-1	TRBJ1-1	few	TRBD1	TGTGCCAGCAGTGAAGCATCTGGGACAGGGGACACTGAAGCTTTCTTT	CASSEASGTGDTEAFF
TRBV5-6	TRBJ2-1	once	NA	TGTGCCAGCTTTACTCCCCAAACCTACAATGAGCAGTTCTTC	CASFTPQTYNEQFF
TRBV27	TRBJ1-2	NA	NA	TGTGCCAGCAGTCCCGTCCAAGGGGAGGGCTACACCTTC	CASSPVQGEGYTF
TRBV19	TRBJ2-1	NA	TRBD1	TGTGCCAGTAGCCCTGGACAGGTTGCCTACAATGAGCAGTTCTTC	CASSPGQVAYNEQFF
TRBV19	TRBJ1-2	NA	NA	TGTGCCAGTAGTATTGAGCCGATGGGGTTACGGGGCTACACCTTC	CASSIEPMGLRGYTF
TRBV10-3	TRBJ1-1	NA	TRBD1	TGTGCCATCAGCTCGGGACAGGGGAACACTGAAGCTTTCTTT	CAISSGQGNTEAFF
TRBV9	TRBJ2-1	NA	TRBD2	TGTGCCAGCAGCGGGACTAGCGGGGCCCACAATGAGCAGTTCTTC	CASSGTSGAHNEQFF
TRBV19	TRBJ1-4	NA	NA	TGTGCCAGTAGTATATCCCCCCGGGGCGGCTTAATGGAAAAACTGTTTTTT	CASSISPRGGLMEKLFF
TRBV7-9	TRBJ2-7	NA	NA	TGTGCCAGCAGCTTCCGGGACGCCAGCTTGGACGAGCAGTACTTC	CASSFRDASLDEQYF
TRBV5-1	TRBJ2-1	NA	TRBD2	TGCGCCAGCAGCCGCGATCTAGCGGGAGGGACAAATGAGCAGTTCTTC	CASSRDLAGGTNEQFF
TRBV6-4	TRBJ2-2	NA	TRBD2	TGTGCCAGCACCGGACTAGCAGGGGCCGGGGAGCTGTTTTTT	CASTGLAGAGELFF
TRBV27	TRBJ2-2	NA	NA	TGTGCCAACCAGACCCTTCAGTTGGACAGCTCGTTGGGTTTGAACACCGGGGAGCTGTTTTTT	CANQTLQLDSSLGLNTGELFF
TRBV21-1	TRBJ1-2	NA	NA	TGTGCCAGCAGCAAAGATCGGAACTATGGCTACACCTTC	CASSKDRNYGYTF
TRBV4-1	TRBJ1-6	NA	NA	TGCGCCAGCAGCCAAGAGGAAGAAAGCTCACCCCTCCACTTT	CASSQEEESSPLHF
TRBV5-1	TRBJ1-6	NA	NA	TGCGCCAGCAGCGACGGACGGAGTTATAATTCACCCCTCCACTTT	CASSDGRSYNSPLHF
TRBV5-6	TRBJ2-1	few	NA	TGTGCCAGCAGCTTAACTAGATTGCATGAGCAGTTCTTC	CASSLTRLHEQFF
TRBV19	TRBJ1-1	NA	NA	TGTGCCAGTAGTATCTGGGGGGGCACTGAAGCTTTCTTT	CASSIWGGTEAFF
TRBV4-1	TRBJ1-1	once	TRBD1	TGCGCCAGCAGCCAAGACCCGACAGGGGCAGACACTGAAGCTTTCTTT	CASSQDPTGADTEAFF
TRBV6-5	TRBJ2-1	NA	TRBD2	TGTGCCAGCAGTTACTCCACTAGCGGGAGCTCCAATGAGCAGTTCTTC	CASSYSTSGSSNEQFF
TRBV4-1	TRBJ2-1	NA	TRBD2	TGCGCCAGCAGCCAAGGAAGGACCACAAAGATAGCGGGGGCCTACAATGAGCAGTTCTTC	CASSQGRTTKIAGAYNEQFF
TRBV7-9	TRBJ1-1	NA	NA	TGTGCCAGCACCCCTGCTCTTCCGGCTTTCTTT	CASTPALPAFF
TRBV10-1	TRBJ1-3	NA	NA	TGCGCCAGTGCAGTGTTGCGGTCCTCTGGAAACACCATATATTTT	CASAVLRSSGNTIYF
TRBV7-3	TRBJ2-7	NA	TRBD1	TGTGCCAGCAGCATGACCGGGACAGGAGAGCAGTACTTC	CASSMTGTGEQYF
TRBV11-3	TRBJ2-7	NA	TRBD1	TGTGCCAGCAGCACCGGACAGGCTCGAGAGGAGCAGTACTTC	CASSTGQAREEQYF
TRBV27	TRBJ1-1	NA	NA	TGTGCCAGCAGCCGACGGGACCCCATAGGGGGGACTGAAGCTTTCTTT	CASSRRDPIGGTEAFF
TRBV4-3	TRBJ1-3	NA	NA	TGCGCCAGCAGCATGGGCCCCCTGGGGGGAAACACCATATATTTT	CASSMGPLGGNTIYF
TRBV19	TRBJ2-7	NA	NA	TGTGCCAGTAGCCCGACAGCTCCGGTTTTGTACGAGCAGTACTTC	CASSPTAPVLYEQYF
TRBV6-5	TRBJ2-7	NA	TRBD2	TGTGCCAGCAGACGCCTAGCGGGCGAGCAGTACTTC	CASRRLAGEQYF
TRBV7-9	TRBJ1-2	NA	TRBD1	TGTGCCAGCAGCTTGGCACAGGGGGATGGCTACACCTTC	CASSLAQGDGYTF
TRBV4-1	TRBJ2-7	NA	NA	TGCGCCAGCAGCCAAGATAAGGGGCCCCCCCAGTACTTC	CASSQDKGPPQYF
TRBV6-5	TRBJ1-2	NA	TRBD1	TGTGCCAGCAGTTACTCCAGGACAGGGGGTGGCTACACCTTC	CASSYSRTGGGYTF
TRBV5-1	TRBJ2-2	NA	NA	TGCGCCAGCAGCTTGAACACCGGGGAGCTGTTTTTT	CASSLNTGELFF